A selection of T cell receptor beta chains follows, all from one sample in a study of T cell responses to AZD1222 COVID-19 vaccine. TCRdb's table, derived via immunoSEQ multiplex PCR, lists solely in-frame clones and lacks some. The table lists around 140,000 clones. The specimen was peripheral blood. The receptors stem from an adult in good health. Each CDR3 is given with its conserved first and last residue. The order of the fields is D gene, J gene, V gene, CDR3 protein, CDR3 DNA. D genes are given only for firm matches.

>NA|TRBJ2-5|TRBV19
CASSTLQEETQYF
TGTGCCAGTAGTACCCTACAGGAAGAGACCCAGTACTTC
>NA|TRBJ1-2|TRBV5-5
CASSSSIWANYGYTF
TGTGCCAGCAGCTCCTCTATTTGGGCTAACTATGGCTACACCTTC
>NA|TRBJ2-5|TRBV3-1/TRBV3-2
CASRMAPLGETQYF
TGTGCCAGCAGAATGGCGCCGCTCGGAGAGACCCAGTACTTC
>NA|TRBJ1-2|TRBV5-5
CASSGRADGYTF
TGTGCCAGCAGCGGAAGGGCAGATGGCTACACCTTC
>TRBD2|TRBJ2-5|TRBV27
CASSPETSGDQETQYF
TGTGCCAGCAGCCCCGAGACTAGCGGGGACCAAGAGACCCAGTACTTC
>NA|TRBJ1-2|TRBV29-1
CSSRDLFNYGYTF
TGCAGCTCCCGGGACCTTTTCAACTATGGCTACACCTTC
>NA|TRBJ1-3|TRBV6-2/TRBV6-3
CASRRDSGSGNTIYF
TGTGCCAGCCGCCGGGACTCCGGCTCTGGAAACACCATATATTTT
>NA|TRBJ1-1|TRBV12-2
CASRLGFPIRQGGTEAFF
TGTGCAAGTCGCTTAGGGTTCCCCATTAGACAGGGGGGTACTGAAGCTTTCTTT
>TRBD1|TRBJ1-5|TRBV19
CASSIAGQGRVHQPQHF
TGTGCCAGTAGTATCGCCGGACAGGGAAGGGTCCATCAGCCCCAGCATTTT
>NA|TRBJ1-2|TRBV30
CAWSQGGEANYGYTF
TGTGCCTGGAGTCAAGGGGGGGAAGCTAACTATGGCTACACCTTC
>TRBD2|TRBJ2-5|TRBV27
CASSLLAGGETQYF
TGTGCCAGCAGTTTATTAGCGGGGGGAGAGACCCAGTACTTC
>NA|TRBJ2-2|TRBV7-9
CASSLFDTGELFF
TGTGCCAGCAGCTTATTCGACACCGGGGAGCTGTTTTTT
>TRBD1|TRBJ1-2|TRBV19
CASRTGTGGRGGYTF
TGTGCCAGTAGAACCGGGACAGGGGGCAGGGGTGGCTACACCTTC
>TRBD1|TRBJ2-7|TRBV2
CASSEDRSFEQYF
TGTGCCAGCAGTGAGGACAGGAGCTTCGAGCAGTACTTC
>NA|TRBJ2-2|TRBV7-2
CASSYTDIYTGELFF
TGTGCCAGCAGCTACACGGACATCTACACCGGGGAGCTGTTTTTT
>NA|TRBJ2-7|TRBV5-4
CASSLDPLSSYEQYF
TGTGCCAGCAGCCTTGATCCACTAAGCTCCTACGAGCAGTACTTC
>TRBD1|TRBJ1-2|TRBV5-6
CASSPTTGGAGYGYTF
TGTGCCAGCAGCCCAACGACAGGGGGCGCTGGCTATGGCTACACCTTC
>TRBD2|TRBJ2-1|TRBV11-3
CASSSLAGGIYNEQFF
TGTGCCAGCAGCTCACTAGCGGGGGGGATCTACAATGAGCAGTTCTTC
>TRBD2|TRBJ2-5|TRBV7-2
CASSLVPGPGGETQYF
TGTGCCAGCAGCTTAGTTCCGGGCCCCGGGGGGGAGACCCAGTACTTC
>NA|TRBJ1-6|TRBV30
CAWSDRDNSPLHF
TGTGCCTGGAGTGACAGGGATAATTCACCCCTCCACTTT
>NA|TRBJ1-1|TRBV9
CASSVSQDTEAFF
TGTGCCAGCAGCGTGAGCCAGGACACTGAAGCTTTCTTT
>NA|TRBJ1-6|TRBV7-9
CASGQQGESSPLHF
TGTGCCAGCGGGCAACAGGGAGAGAGTTCACCCCTCCACTTT
>NA|TRBJ1-5|TRBV28
CASTTGFRIKPQHF
TGTGCCAGCACCACTGGTTTTAGGATCAAGCCCCAGCATTTT
>NA|TRBJ2-2|TRBV7-6
CASSLTGELFF
TGTGCCAGCAGCCTCACCGGGGAGCTGTTTTTT
>NA|TRBJ2-7|TRBV7-2
CASSTQQYSSYEQYF
TGTGCCAGCAGCACACAACAATACTCCTCCTACGAGCAGTACTTC
>NA|TRBJ1-1|TRBV11-2
CASSLRDRSNTEAFF
TGTGCCAGCAGCTTAAGGGACCGATCAAACACTGAAGCTTTCTTT
>NA|TRBJ1-4|TRBV18
CASSPGTNTEKLFF
TGTGCCAGCTCACCCGGGACCAACACCGAAAAACTGTTTTTT
>TRBD2|TRBJ2-7|TRBV29-1
CSVAGGAYEQYF
TGCAGCGTAGCGGGGGGGGCCTACGAGCAGTACTTC
>NA|TRBJ1-1|TRBV13
CASSGGRNTEAFF
TGTGCCAGCAGCGGGGGACGGAACACTGAAGCTTTCTTT
>NA|TRBJ1-1|TRBV2
CASSEEFGQVGTEAFF
TGTGCCAGCAGTGAAGAATTTGGCCAGGTCGGCACTGAAGCTTTCTTT
>NA|TRBJ1-1|TRBV27
CASSLGNTEAFF
TGTGCCAGCAGTCTGGGGAACACTGAAGCTTTCTTT
>NA|TRBJ1-4|TRBV2
CASSDVLGSPNEKLFF
TGTGCCAGCAGTGATGTGTTAGGGTCGCCTAATGAAAAACTGTTTTTT
>NA|TRBJ2-7|TRBV29-1
CSVAFRDEQYF
TGCAGCGTTGCTTTTAGGGACGAGCAGTACTTC
>NA|TRBJ1-4|TRBV19
CASSIEGEKLFF
TGTGCCAGTAGTATAGAGGGGGAAAAACTGTTTTTT
>TRBD1|TRBJ1-5|TRBV28
CASSPAGTGNRPQHF
TGTGCCAGCAGCCCCGCCGGGACAGGGAATAGGCCCCAGCATTTT
>TRBD1|TRBJ1-4|TRBV5-1
CASSFAGQSYNEKLFF
TGCGCCAGCAGCTTTGCGGGACAGAGTTATAATGAAAAACTGTTTTTT
>TRBD1|TRBJ1-5|TRBV7-6
CASSLEGASNQPQHF
TGTGCCAGCAGCTTAGAGGGGGCAAGCAATCAGCCCCAGCATTTT
>TRBD1|TRBJ1-2|TRBV19
CASSTTGTGGYGYTF
TGTGCCAGTAGTACGACCGGGACAGGGGGCTATGGCTACACCTTC
>NA|TRBJ1-5|TRBV5-8
CASSPQGQPQHF
TGTGCCAGCAGCCCCCAGGGTCAGCCCCAGCATTTT
>NA|TRBJ1-5|TRBV7-2
CASSLAGGYSNQPQHF
TGTGCCAGCAGCTTAGCCGGGGGGTATAGCAATCAGCCCCAGCATTTT
>NA|TRBJ1-1|TRBV3-1/TRBV3-2
CASSQGIEAFF
TGTGCCAGCAGCCAAGGAATTGAAGCTTTCTTT
>NA|TRBJ1-4|TRBV4-1
CASSLARRSVATNEKLFF
TGCGCCAGCAGCCTCGCTAGGCGCAGCGTCGCAACTAATGAAAAACTGTTTTTT
>NA|TRBJ1-1|TRBV7-2
CASSLVTGMNTEAFF
TGTGCCAGCAGCTTAGTTACAGGGATGAACACTGAAGCTTTCTTT
>NA|TRBJ1-3|TRBV10-3
CAISHPPVAGNTIYF
TGTGCCATCAGTCACCCTCCTGTGGCTGGAAACACCATATATTTT
>NA|TRBJ1-1|TRBV7-9
CASSLSAASNTEAFF
TGTGCCAGCAGCTTAAGTGCAGCCTCGAACACTGAAGCTTTCTTT
>NA|TRBJ1-6|TRBV27
CASSLQGYSYNSPLHF
TGTGCCAGCAGTTTACAGGGATACTCCTATAATTCACCCCTCCACTTT
>NA|TRBJ1-5|TRBV6-5
CASRPPAGVGQPQHF
TGTGCCAGCAGACCCCCGGCAGGAGTCGGCCAGCCCCAGCATTTT
>NA|TRBJ1-3|TRBV18
CASSPPGSSGNTIYF
TGTGCCAGCTCACCACCCGGGTCTTCTGGAAACACCATATATTTT
>TRBD2|TRBJ2-3|TRBV5-6
CASSLEQRGADTQYF
TGTGCCAGCAGCTTGGAGCAGCGGGGAGCAGATACGCAGTATTTT
>NA|TRBJ2-1|TRBV19
CASSIGRNEQFF
TGTGCCAGTAGTATCGGGAGAAATGAGCAGTTCTTC
>NA|TRBJ2-3|TRBV19
CASSRDGHGGPRDTQYF
TGTGCCAGTAGTAGGGACGGGCACGGGGGTCCCAGAGATACGCAGTATTTT
>TRBD1|TRBJ2-5|TRBV6-5
CASSRDRDETQYF
TGTGCCAGCAGCCGGGACAGGGACGAGACCCAGTACTTC
>NA|TRBJ1-2|TRBV6-5
CASIHSGIRYGYTF
TGTGCCAGCATCCACTCGGGGATCCGGTATGGCTACACCTTC
>NA|TRBJ2-2|TRBV4-1
CASSQDEWGTGELFF
TGCGCCAGCAGCCAAGATGAGTGGGGCACCGGGGAGCTGTTTTTT
>NA|TRBJ1-2|TRBV5-1
CASSSDRQTYGYTF
TGCGCCAGCAGCTCTGACAGACAGACCTATGGCTACACCTTC
>NA|TRBJ1-2|TRBV9
CASSPRTTDGYGYTF
TGTGCCAGCAGCCCACGGACGACAGACGGCTATGGCTACACCTTC
>NA|TRBJ2-2|TRBV9
CASSVATSTGSGELFF
TGTGCCAGCAGCGTAGCTACCTCGACAGGTTCCGGGGAGCTGTTTTTT
>NA|TRBJ1-5|TRBV19
CASSRLQVPYSNQPQHF
TGTGCCAGTAGTAGATTACAGGTACCGTATAGCAATCAGCCCCAGCATTTT
>NA|TRBJ2-7|TRBV6-5
CASSLIISEQYF
TGTGCCAGCAGTTTAATAATAAGCGAGCAGTACTTC
>TRBD1|TRBJ1-6|TRBV11-2
CASSQGGNSPLHF
TGTGCCAGCAGCCAAGGGGGCAATTCACCCCTCCACTTT